A single TCR beta chain is shown here with its context. CD4+ cell separation produced CD45RA+ naive and CD45RA-negative memory subsets. With 6 bases clipped from V and 4 bases from J, the junction kept 5 bases outside the gene matches. From germline, CDR1 is MNHEY and CDR2 SVGAGI. The CDR3 length is 13 residues. The source of the sample is a study of shared clonotypes between healthy human individuals. Clones were read by immunoSEQ multiplex PCR, and TCRdb kept only the in-frame ones, dropping some. Of some 2,100,000 clones detected, more than 90% appear once; the ten largest clones hold over 0.1%. Sequenced material: naive CD4+ T cells sorted from blood. As to subset: CD45RA+ positively selected. The clonotype was recovered from a man younger than 35 in good health. The chain employs TRBV6-5 and TRBJ1-2; 7 bases align to TRBD1. The CDR3 region is CASRTQGSYGYTF. The CDR3 DNA reads as TGTGCCAGCAGAACACAGGGGAGCTATGGCTACACCTTC.